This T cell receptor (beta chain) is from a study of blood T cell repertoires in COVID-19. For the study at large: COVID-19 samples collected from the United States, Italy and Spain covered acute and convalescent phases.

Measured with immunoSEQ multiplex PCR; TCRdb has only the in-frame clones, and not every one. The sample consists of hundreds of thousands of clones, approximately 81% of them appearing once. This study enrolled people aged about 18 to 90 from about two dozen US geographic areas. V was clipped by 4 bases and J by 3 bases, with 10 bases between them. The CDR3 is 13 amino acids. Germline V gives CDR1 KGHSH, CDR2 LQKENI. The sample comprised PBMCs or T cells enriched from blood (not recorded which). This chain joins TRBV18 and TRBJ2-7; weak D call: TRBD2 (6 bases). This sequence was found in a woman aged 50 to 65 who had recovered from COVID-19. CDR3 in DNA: TGTGCCAGCTCACAGGGACTTCACTACGAGCAGTACTTC. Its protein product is CASSQGLHYEQYF.